The entry below describes one T cell receptor beta chain. V lost 2 bases and J lost 6; bases outside the gene matches: 2. CDR3 length: 14 amino acids. CDR1 and CDR2 from the germline V gene are LGHNA and YSLEER. The sample is drawn from a study of blood T cell repertoires in COVID-19. Study-wide context: Sources were T cells, B-cell-depleted T cells, or PBMCs; the material itself was cDNA or gDNA.

Individuals aged roughly 18 to 90 years were recruited from 24 US areas. Allocation to cohorts depended on clinical history reported by the participants. For recovered donors of Cohort 3, there were two negative PCRs, clearance, or symptom resolution. Method: immunoSEQ multiplex PCR; TCRdb's copy keeps in-frame clones and lacks some. Of around 300,000 clones in the sample, 80% to 95% are singletons; the top ten hold 1% to 1.3%. This rearrangement joins TRBV4-3 to TRBJ2-1, with 9 nucleotides matching TRBD1. The source material was PBMCs or T cells enriched from blood (not recorded which). The TCR sequence derives from a woman younger than 45 who had recovered from COVID-19. This CDR3 reads CASSQRTGVNEQFF. The CDR3 DNA reads TGCGCCAGCAGCCAACGGACAGGGGTCAATGAGCAGTTCTTC.